The T cell receptor beta chain under discussion was sequenced for a study of patients with pleural tuberculosis. In this sample, this clonotype turned up a few times. This CDR3 comprises 15 residues. The J segment lost 2 bases and the V segment lost 3 bases, leaving 8 bases of the junction unmatched. Germline V gene data show CDR1 as SGHRS and CDR2 as YFSETQ. TCRdb re-called the reads with MiXCR, one entry per CDR3 protein. Among some 48,000 distinct CDR3 sequences listed, less than 9.5% were seen once. This chain uses TRBV5-1 with TRBJ2-7; TRBD1 aligns across 7 bases. The sequence was collected from a human donor with pleural tuberculosis. The CDR3 nucleotides read TGCGCCAGCAGCTCATACAGGGGAGAGACCTACGAGCAGTACTTC. It codes for CASSSYRGETYEQYF.